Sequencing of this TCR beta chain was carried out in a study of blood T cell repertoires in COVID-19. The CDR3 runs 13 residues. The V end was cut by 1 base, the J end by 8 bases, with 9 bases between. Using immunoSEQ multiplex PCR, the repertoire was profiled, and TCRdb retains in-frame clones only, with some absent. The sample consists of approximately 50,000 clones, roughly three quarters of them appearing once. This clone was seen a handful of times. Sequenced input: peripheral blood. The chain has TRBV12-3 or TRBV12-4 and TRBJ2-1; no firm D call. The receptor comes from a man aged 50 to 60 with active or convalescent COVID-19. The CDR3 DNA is TGTGCCAGCAGTTTAGGACTCAGCGATGAGCAGTTCTTC. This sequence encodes CASSLGLSDEQFF.